This T cell receptor beta chain was identified in a study of siplizumab effects on memory and regulatory T cells. Libraries were prepared by immunoSEQ multiplex PCR; TCRdb keeps only in-frame clonotypes and omits some of them. The sample carries around 100,000 clones, under 95% recorded once. CDR1 is SGHTA, CDR2 FQGTGA, per germline. V dropped 6 bases and J dropped 5; count of bases not matched to a gene: 7. The CDR3 has 15 residues. The chain combines TRBV7-3 with TRBJ2-7; 13 bases are shared with TRBD2. The sample consisted of Tregs sorted from blood. The sequence derives from a human donor in good health. CDR3 nucleotides: TGTGCCAGCAGGGGGACTAGCGGGAATCTCCACGAGCAGTACTTC. Translation gives CASRGTSGNLHEQYF. The variable domain in full, with the rest retrieved from reference TRBV7-3 and TRBJ2-7, is GAGVSQTPSNKVTEKGKYVELRCDPISGHTALYWYRQSLGQGPEFLIYFQGTGAADDSGLPNDRFFAVRPEGSVSTLKIQRTERGDSAVYLCASRGTSGNLHEQYFGPGTRLTVT.